The rows below give T cell receptor beta chains drawn from one sample of a study of T cell repertoires in cytomegalovirus infection. In TCRdb, the reads were re-called with MiXCR into one record per CDR3 protein. The data contain 44,000 or so distinct CDR3 sequences, about a fifth of them singletons. Their antigens remain unidentified. Here the sequenced sample was CD8+ T cells from cultured PBMCs, taken from culture after CMV antigen stimulation. Receptors originate from a human donor in good health (CMV status not recorded). Some clones in this sample may be carry-over from other donors' samples. Each CDR3 is given with its conserved first and last residue. D genes are given only for firm matches. Clone size is stated in some rows and not others, as once, few, many or a class when expanded.

>TRBV7-6|TRBD2|TRBJ2-5|few
TGTGCCAGCAGCTTTCGACTAGCGGACCAAGAGACCCAGTACTTC
CASSFRLADQETQYF
>TRBV7-6|NA|TRBJ2-7|NA
TGTGCCAGCAGAATTGGCGACCTCCGGGACGGCGAGGACGAGCAGTACTTC
CASRIGDLRDGEDEQYF
>TRBV7-2|TRBD1|TRBJ2-7|NA
TGTGCCAGCAGCTTAGCCCTGACAGGGCCCAGGAGCAAGCAGTACTTC
CASSLALTGPRSKQYF
>TRBV6-2/TRBV6-3|NA|TRBJ2-7|few
TGTGCCAGCAGTTGGAGAGCGGCCTACGAGCAGTACTTC
CASSWRAAYEQYF
>TRBV12-3/TRBV12-4|NA|TRBJ1-4|few
TGTGCCAGCAGTCCCAGACAGGCTCTCCAAAGGTCTAATGAAAAACTGTTTTTT
CASSPRQALQRSNEKLFF
>TRBV27|TRBD2|TRBJ2-7|few
TGTGCCAGCAGTTTACAGGGCGGACTAGCGGGGTTGGAGCAGTACTTC
CASSLQGGLAGLEQYF
>TRBV7-8|TRBD1|TRBJ1-4|few
TGTGCCAGCAGCTTGAGGACAGGCATAGATCGGGAAAAACTGTTTTTT
CASSLRTGIDREKLFF
>TRBV11-2|TRBD2|TRBJ2-1|NA
TGTGCCAGCAGCTTGGGACTAGCGGGGGATGAGCAGTTCTTC
CASSLGLAGDEQFF
>TRBV11-2|TRBD2|TRBJ2-7|NA
TGTGCCAGCAGTCGGACTAGCGGGAGGGAGAACGAGCAGTACTTC
CASSRTSGRENEQYF
>TRBV9|NA|TRBJ2-1|few
TGTGCCAGCAGCCCCCACTGGACCCCAAATCCCAATGAGCAGTTCTTC
CASSPHWTPNPNEQFF
>TRBV25-1|NA|TRBJ1-6|few
TGTGCCAGCGCTTCACAGGGCTCATCACCCCTCCACTTT
CASASQGSSPLHF
>TRBV7-2|TRBD2|TRBJ2-3|NA
TGTGCCAGCAGCTTTATGGGCCTAGCGGGAGGCCATGGCACAGATACGCAGTATTTT
CASSFMGLAGGHGTDTQYF
>TRBV7-2|NA|TRBJ1-6|few
TGTGCCAGCAGTCCAAAGGGGAAGTCCTATAATTCACCCCTCCACTTT
CASSPKGKSYNSPLHF
>TRBV18|TRBD1|TRBJ1-4|NA
TGTGCCAGCTCACCTCCGACAGGGCTTGGAGAAAAACTGTTTTTT
CASSPPTGLGEKLFF
>TRBV7-8|NA|TRBJ2-1|few
TGTGCCAGCAGCTCTAGGGCGACAGGACACAATGAGCAGTTCTTC
CASSSRATGHNEQFF
>TRBV7-3|NA|TRBJ2-1|few
TGTGCCAGCAGCGGGGCGGAGCACAATGAGCAGTTCTTC
CASSGAEHNEQFF
>TRBV25-1|NA|TRBJ1-4|NA
TGTGCCAGCAGTGCTGAAAAACTGTTTTTT
CASSAEKLFF
>TRBV10-3|NA|TRBJ1-2|NA
TGTGCCATCAGTGCAGACACTTATGGCTACACCTTC
CAISADTYGYTF
>TRBV7-2|TRBD2|TRBJ2-1|NA
TGTGCCAGCAGCTTAGGGGATTCCGGGACTAGCGGGAGGATGGAGCAGTTCTTC
CASSLGDSGTSGRMEQFF
>TRBV11-2|TRBD2|TRBJ2-5|NA
TGTGCCAGCAGCAAGACTAGCGGGGGGGGAAGAGAGACCCAGTACTTC
CASSKTSGGGRETQYF
>TRBV24-1|TRBD1|TRBJ2-7|NA
TGTGCCACCAGCCACCGGGACAGAGCCTACGAGCAGTACTTC
CATSHRDRAYEQYF
>TRBV7-9|NA|TRBJ1-4|few
TGTGCCAGCAGCACCGACAGTGCAACTAATGAAAAACTGTTTTTT
CASSTDSATNEKLFF
>TRBV28|NA|TRBJ2-3|NA
TGTGCCAGCGCCCTTGCAGCCACAGATACGCAGTATTTT
CASALAATDTQYF
>TRBV5-6|NA|TRBJ1-3|few
TGTGCCAGCAGCTTGGGGAATTCTGGAAACACCATATATTTT
CASSLGNSGNTIYF
>TRBV6-5|TRBD1|TRBJ1-5|NA
TGTGCCAGCAGTAGGACAGGGGACTATAGCAATCAGCCCCAGCATTTT
CASSRTGDYSNQPQHF
>TRBV7-2|TRBD2|TRBJ2-7|few
TGTGCCAGCAGCTTATCTGCTAGCGGGGGGGCCAGGTCCTACGAGCAGTACTTC
CASSLSASGGARSYEQYF
>TRBV7-3|NA|TRBJ1-1|NA
TGTGCCAGTCTAACTCAGCGGGGGCAGGGAGCTTTCTTT
CASLTQRGQGAFF
>TRBV4-2|TRBD2|TRBJ2-5|NA
TGTGCCAGCAGCCGGAGCGGGAACGGTGGGGAGACCCAGTACTTC
CASSRSGNGGETQYF
>TRBV27|TRBD1|TRBJ1-5|NA
TGTGCCAGCAGGGGACAGGGAAGGCACCAGCCCCAGCATTTT
CASRGQGRHQPQHF
>TRBV19|TRBD1|TRBJ2-2|NA
TGTGCCAGTAGTCCCCTGGACAGGGTCACCGGGGAGCTGTTTTTT
CASSPLDRVTGELFF
>TRBV7-9|NA|TRBJ2-2|NA
TGTGCCAGCAGCTTAGCAGCGACGAACACCGGGGAGCTGTTTTTT
CASSLAATNTGELFF
>TRBV5-6|TRBD2|TRBJ2-7|once
TGTGCCAGCAGCTTGGTGCGGGGGGTCCACGAGCAGTACTTC
CASSLVRGVHEQYF
>TRBV29-1|TRBD2|TRBJ2-5|NA
TGCAGCGGCGCGGGTTCGGGAGGCCGGGAGACCCAGTACTTC
CSGAGSGGRETQYF
>TRBV6-6|NA|TRBJ2-7|NA
TGTGCCACTTTCACGGGGGGCATCCGAGTGGGACTCCACTTC
CATFTGGIRVGLHF
>TRBV7-6|NA|TRBJ1-1|NA
TGTGCCAGCAGCTCCTCGTTGGGGGCGGTGACCACTGAAGCTTTCTTT
CASSSSLGAVTTEAFF
>TRBV7-8|NA|TRBJ2-5|few
TGTGCCAGCAGCCTGGCTTCGGGGGCCGGGGGTAGTTGGACCCAGTACTTC
CASSLASGAGGSWTQYF
>TRBV14|NA|TRBJ2-5|NA
TGTGCCAGCAGCCAAGGGGAGGCGGGAAGAAAAGAGACCCAGTACTTC
CASSQGEAGRKETQYF
>TRBV7-9|NA|TRBJ1-2|NA
TGTGCCAGCACCTCCGCCCAACGAAACTATGGCTACACCTTC
CASTSAQRNYGYTF
>TRBV6-5|NA|TRBJ1-1|few
TGTGCCAGCAGTTACCTCAGCAAGGGAGCGAACACTGAAGCTTTCTTT
CASSYLSKGANTEAFF
>TRBV4-1|TRBD1|TRBJ2-1|NA
TGCGCCAGCAGCCAAGTCGCGACAGGGGTGTACAATGAGCAGTTCTTC
CASSQVATGVYNEQFF
>TRBV7-2|TRBD1|TRBJ2-7|NA
TGTGCCAGCAGCCACGGGACAGGGGGCTTCTACGAGCAGTACTTC
CASSHGTGGFYEQYF
>TRBV7-8|NA|TRBJ2-5|NA
TGTGCCAGCAGCTTAAGAGGCGCGGGTAGAGAGACCCAGTACTTC
CASSLRGAGRETQYF
>TRBV6-2/TRBV6-3|TRBD1|TRBJ2-7|few
TGTGCCAGCAGTTACCCGGACAGGCGGATATACGAGCAGTACTTC
CASSYPDRRIYEQYF
>TRBV7-9|NA|TRBJ2-2|NA
TGTGCCAGCAGCTCTGGCCTCGGGGAGCTGTTTTTT
CASSSGLGELFF
>TRBV5-6|NA|TRBJ2-7|few
TGTGCCAGCAGCTCCGGGGCAGCCACCTACGAGCAGTACTTC
CASSSGAATYEQYF
>TRBV27|TRBD1|TRBJ1-3|NA
TGTGCCAGCAGTGCGGGACAGGCCGGAAACACCATATATTTT
CASSAGQAGNTIYF
>TRBV4-1|TRBD1|TRBJ2-1|few
TGCGCCAGCAGCCCGACACAGGGGGGCAATGAGCAGTTCTTC
CASSPTQGGNEQFF
>TRBV6-1|NA|TRBJ2-1|NA
TGTGCCAGCAGTGAAGAGACCATAGCGGCGACGTACAATGAGCAGTTCTTC
CASSEETIAATYNEQFF
>TRBV5-5|NA|TRBJ2-7|many
TGTGCCAGCAGCTTTCGGGGGAGTATCGCCGCTGTATACGAGCAGTACTTC
CASSFRGSIAAVYEQYF
>TRBV6-6|TRBD1|TRBJ1-6|many
TGTGCCAGCAGTTTTGGGACAGATGGACTGAATTCACCCCTCCACTTT
CASSFGTDGLNSPLHF
>TRBV7-6|TRBD2|TRBJ2-1|NA
TGTGCCAGCAGCTTAGCGACTAGCGGTCCCCCCATGGGGCAGTTCTTC
CASSLATSGPPMGQFF
>TRBV7-2|NA|TRBJ2-5|NA
TGTGCCAGCAGCTTCCGGGGTCTCCAAGAGACCCAGTACTTC
CASSFRGLQETQYF
>TRBV20-1|NA|TRBJ1-2|many
TGCAGTGCTAGAGATCCGGGGCACAGGACCTTACATGGCTACACCTTC
CSARDPGHRTLHGYTF
>TRBV12-3/TRBV12-4|TRBD1|TRBJ2-5|NA
TGTGCCAGCAGTCCGGGGACAGGGCTCGTGGAGACCCAGTACTTC
CASSPGTGLVETQYF
>TRBV7-6|TRBD2|TRBJ2-1|NA
TGTGCCAGCAGCACGACTAGCGGGATAGGCAATGAGCAGTTCTTC
CASSTTSGIGNEQFF
>TRBV29-1|TRBD1|TRBJ2-1|NA
TGCAGCGCTGACAGGGGGGATTACAATGAGCAGTTCTTC
CSADRGDYNEQFF
>TRBV5-1|NA|TRBJ2-7|NA
TGCGCCAGCAGCTTGGAAATAACCTACGAGCAGTACTTC
CASSLEITYEQYF